This T cell receptor (beta chain) derives from a study of T cells in Graves' hyperthyroidism and ophthalmopathy. The source material, RNA transcripts, was used to amplify TCR beta CDR3 regions. The TCR CDR3 was amplified in a first-round RT-PCR using the HTBI primer set. TCRdb re-called the multiplex PCR reads through MiXCR, storing one row per CDR3 protein. Of 300,000 to 500,000 distinct CDR3 sequences in the sample, about an eighth were seen once. This CDR3 is 15 amino acids long. CDR1 LGHDT and CDR2 YNNKEL come from the germline V gene (reference sequence). V was trimmed by 0 bases and J by 4 bases, leaving 10 bases between them. This clonotype came up a few times.

The rearrangement joins TRBV3-1 to TRBJ1-5; no definite D call. Sequencing was carried out using blood. This TCR was sampled from a man aged 50 to 60 with Graves' ophthalmopathy. The CDR3: CASSQERLSNQPQHF. CDR3 in DNA: TGTGCCAGCAGCCAAGAACGGTTATCGAATCAGCCCCAGCATTTT.